The sequence of this TCR beta chain was determined in a study of cytomegalovirus exposure and HLA in healthy donors. Researchers ran the PCR with 60 Vbeta and 13 Jbeta primers. TCRdb keeps only in-frame clones here, not all; method: immunoSEQ multiplex PCR. This table holds approximately 170,000 clones, under 80% found once. This CDR3 has 13 amino acids. CDR1 is SGHAT, CDR2 FQNNGV, per germline. V lost 6 bases to trimming and J lost 2 bases, with 11 bases between them. The sequence derives from a man in his forties in good health and CMV-seronegative. Sequenced sample: PBMCs. The gene calls are TRBV11-2 and TRBJ2-7; tentatively, D is TRBD2 (6 bases). CDR3 residues: CASRLAEAYEQYF. Here the CDR3 DNA reads TGTGCCAGCAGACTAGCAGAAGCCTACGAGCAGTACTTC.